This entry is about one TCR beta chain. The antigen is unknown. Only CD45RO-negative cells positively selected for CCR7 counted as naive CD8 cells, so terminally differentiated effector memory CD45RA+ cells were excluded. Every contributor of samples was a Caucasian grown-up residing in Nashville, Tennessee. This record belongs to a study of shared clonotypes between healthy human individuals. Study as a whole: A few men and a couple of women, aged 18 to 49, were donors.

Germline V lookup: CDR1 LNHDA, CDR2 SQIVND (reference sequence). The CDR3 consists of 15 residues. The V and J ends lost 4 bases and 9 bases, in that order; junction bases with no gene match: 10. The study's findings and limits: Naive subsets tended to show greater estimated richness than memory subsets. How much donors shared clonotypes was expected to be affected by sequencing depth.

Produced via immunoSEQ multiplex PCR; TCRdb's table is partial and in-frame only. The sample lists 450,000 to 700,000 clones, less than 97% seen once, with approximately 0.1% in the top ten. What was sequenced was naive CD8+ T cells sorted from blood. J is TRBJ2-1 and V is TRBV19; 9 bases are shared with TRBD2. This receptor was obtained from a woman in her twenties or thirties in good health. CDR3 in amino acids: CASSTWLAGSGEQFF. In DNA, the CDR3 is TGTGCCAGTAGTACTTGGCTAGCGGGGTCCGGTGAGCAGTTCTTC.